This T cell receptor beta chain stems from a study of control samples from healthy donors and cancer patients. Trimming left V 2 bases short and J 9 bases short, with 11 bases between. CDR3 size: 13 residues. Data came from immunoSEQ multiplex PCR; TCRdb stores just in-frame clones and leaves some out. The repertoire holds tens of thousands of clones, with roughly 87% as singletons. This TCR was sampled from a woman aged 50 to 60 in good health. The V and J genes are TRBV12-3 or TRBV12-4 and TRBJ2-1; TRBD1 is a possible D gene (6 bases). The sample consisted of blood. CDR3 coding DNA: TGTGCCAGCAGTTTATTGGGGGCTGGTGAGCAGTTCTTC. Translated, it gives CASSLLGAGEQFF.